The 19 T cell receptor beta chains given below trace back to one sample, sequenced in a study of blood T cell repertoires in COVID-19. Some clones are missing from TCRdb's copy, which holds only in-frame ones; the method was immunoSEQ multiplex PCR. Counted here are a few hundred thousand clones, about nine tenths occurring once; the ten biggest clones make up over 0.9%. Sequenced: PBMCs or T cells enriched from blood (not recorded which). The receptor set was obtained from a woman aged 30 to 39 who had been exposed to COVID-19.

This clone was seen a single time. The V and J genes are TRBV6-5 and TRBJ2-5; 8 nucleotides agree with TRBD1. CDR3 length equals 14 residues. Germline CDR1 MNHEY, CDR2 SVGAGI. With V trimmed by 6 bases and J by 4 bases, 7 bases remained unmatched. The CDR3 DNA follows: TGTGCCAGCAGCACCGGGACAGGAGTAGAGACCCAGTACTTC. Residues: CASSTGTGVETQYF.

This clone was picked up one time. V gene TRBV27 combines with J gene TRBJ1-1; weak D call: TRBD1 (5 bases). In germline, CDR1 is MNHEY, CDR2 SMNVEV (reference sequence). The CDR3 sequence is 18 residues long. With 6 bases removed from V and 0 bases from J, the gap between germline ends came to 23 bases. The CDR3 here is CASRFINNEGGVNTEAFF. CDR3 nucleotide sequence: TGTGCCAGCAGGTTTATTAACAATGAGGGAGGGGTGAACACTGAAGCTTTCTTT.

The chain joins TRBV4-1 to TRBJ2-7, with 7 bases that match TRBD1. V dropped 1 base and J dropped 2; count of bases not matched to a gene: 8. The CDR3 is 16 residues long. Germline V gene data show CDR1 as MGHRA and CDR2 as YSYEKL. CDR3 protein: CASSQGSDRETYEQYF. CDR3 sequence (DNA): TGCGCCAGCAGCCAAGGAAGCGACAGGGAAACCTACGAGCAGTACTTC.

This chain connects TRBV28 to TRBJ1-2; D is possibly TRBD1 (5 bases). This CDR3 contains 17 residues. Germline assignment: CDR1 MDHEN and CDR2 SYDVKM. V was pared by 3 bases and J by 0 bases, with 17 bases between. The CDR3 reads CASSLFVGGGSNYGYTF. As DNA, the CDR3 is TGTGCCAGCAGTTTGTTCGTGGGGGGAGGCTCTAACTATGGCTACACCTTC.

In the case of this clone: At one boundary the junction diverges from the germline segment, which might be a read error. The rearrangement joins TRBV30 to TRBJ2-7; weak D call: TRBD2 (5 bases). CDR1 and CDR2 from the germline V gene are GTSNPN and SVGIG (reference sequence). The CDR3 runs to 12 residues. CDR3 nucleotide sequence: TGTGCCTGGAGCAACGAGGGTTTGGGCGTGAACTTC. It encodes CAWSNEGLGVNF.

The chain joins TRBV28 to TRBJ2-1; D unclear. The CDR3 length is 15 residues. CDR1 is MDHEN, CDR2 SYDVKM, per germline. Trimming shortened V by 4 bases and J by 5 bases, and 15 bases separated the two germline ends. The chain's CDR3 is CASSYPGNSDNEQFF. The DNA for the CDR3 is TGTGCCAGCAGTTACCCGGGTAATAGTGACAATGAGCAGTTCTTC.

The V gene is TRBV29-1, the J gene TRBJ2-3; 9 bases fit TRBD1. This CDR3 has 14 residues. CDR1 is SQVTM and CDR2 is ANQGSEA in the germline V gene. Trimming at V came to 6 bases and at J to 4 bases, leaving 8 bases not matched to a gene. In DNA form, the CDR3 reads TGCAGCGTGGGTCGGGGGACAGGGCCAGATACGCAGTATTTT. Protein product: CSVGRGTGPDTQYF.

CDR3 sequence: CASSFRGFEAFF. The CDR3 region has the DNA TGTGCCAGCAGTTTTAGGGGCTTTGAAGCTTTCTTT. The chain combines TRBV12-3 or TRBV12-4 with TRBJ1-1, with D tentatively TRBD1 (5 bases). The ends were cut back, 3 bases at V and 7 bases at J, with 9 bases in the middle. CDR3 size: 12 residues.

This chain connects TRBV9 to TRBJ1-2, with TRBD1 identical over 7 bases. The CDR3 has 14 residues. J lost 6 bases, V lost 3 bases, and 8 bases had no gene match. Germline V gene sequence: CDR1 SGDLS, CDR2 YYNGEE. CDR3 sequence (DNA): TGTGCCAGCAGCGCTCGACAGGGTTCGGATGGCTACACCTTC. This gives the protein CASSARQGSDGYTF.

A single count supports this clone. The V and J genes are TRBV19 and TRBJ2-1; the match to TRBD1 covers 11 bases. V lost 3 bases and J lost 7; bases outside the gene matches: 2. Germline V lookup: CDR1 LNHDA, CDR2 SQIVND (reference sequence). There are 14 residues in the CDR3. The CDR3 DNA sequence: TGTGCCAGTAGTATCGGGACAGGGGGAAATGAGCAGTTCTTC. It is translated as CASSIGTGGNEQFF.

J is TRBJ2-5 and V is TRBV27; 12 nucleotides align to TRBD2. CDR3 length: 15 residues. The V segment lost 3 bases and the J segment 5 bases; nucleotides outside the gene matches: 4. CDR1 and CDR2 (germline): MNHEY, SMNVEV (reference sequence). In DNA form, the CDR3 reads TGTGCCAGCAGTTTGACTAGCGGGAGCTTGGAGACCCAGTACTTC. This encodes CASSLTSGSLETQYF.

The V gene is TRBV28, the J gene TRBJ1-5; D is undetermined. CDR1 and CDR2 from the germline V gene are MDHEN and SYDVKM. The CDR3 loop spans 12 amino acids. CDR3 protein: CATWRKDQPQHF. CDR3 coding DNA: TGTGCTACATGGCGGAAGGATCAGCCCCAGCATTTT.

This clone was counted a few times. V gene TRBV11-2 combines with J gene TRBJ1-2, with D unclear. The CDR3 is 16 residues long. Germline V gene sequence: CDR1 SGHAT, CDR2 FQNNGV. The germline V and J ends were trimmed by 5 bases and 4 bases, with 20 bases remaining between them. This CDR3 is CASSPGRTHLGYGYTF. In DNA, the CDR3 is TGTGCCAGCAGCCCGGGCAGGACTCACCTCGGCTATGGCTACACCTTC.

The rearrangement joins TRBV5-1 to TRBJ1-1; TRBD1 aligns across 7 bases. J lost 0 bases, V lost 4 bases, and 9 bases had no gene match. Germline lookup yields CDR1 SGHRS and CDR2 YFSETQ. The CDR3 contains 16 residues. The CDR3 reads CASSLIPGQLNTEAFF. In DNA form, the CDR3 reads TGCGCCAGCAGCCTCATCCCGGGACAGTTGAACACTGAAGCTTTCTTT.

This rearrangement joins TRBV19 to TRBJ2-7, with 13 bases identical to TRBD2. The V gene end was trimmed by 3 bases and the J gene end by 2 bases; junction bases not matched to a gene: 10. Germline V gene lookup returns CDR1 LNHDA and CDR2 SQIVND (reference sequence). CDR3 size: 18 residues. This CDR3 reads CASSIGGLAGQNPYEQYF. DNA of the CDR3: TGTGCCAGTAGTATCGGGGGACTAGCGGGACAAAACCCCTACGAGCAGTACTTC.

Regarding this clone: One end of the junction varies from germline; a read error may be responsible. The chain recombines TRBV6-5 with TRBJ1-1, with D uncertain. The CDR3 covers 13 residues. The V gene's germline CDR1 is MNHEY and CDR2 SVGAGI. Here the CDR3 reads CASRAWENAEAFF. The DNA of the CDR3 is TGTGCCAGCAGAGCATGGGAGAACGCTGAAGCTTTCTTT.

V is TRBV10-1 and J is TRBJ1-4; tentative D call: TRBD1 (5 bases). Germline V gene data show CDR1 as WNHNN and CDR2 as SYGVQD (reference sequence). This CDR3 spans 13 amino acids. The V end lost 4 bases, the J end lost 7 bases, and 10 bases lay between the germline ends. The CDR3 DNA is TGCGCCAGCAGTGTTCAGCAGGGTGAAAAACTGTTTTTT. Protein product: CASSVQQGEKLFF.

As to this clone: Distinct nucleotide sequences in the sample also encode this CDR3. This chain uses TRBV6-5 with TRBJ1-5; tentatively, D is TRBD1 (6 bases). Deletions cut 5 bases from V and 4 bases from J, with 15 bases between. CDR1 and CDR2 from the germline V gene are MNHEY and SVGAGI. The CDR3 runs to 15 residues. The chain's CDR3 is CASSSDRSSNQPQHF. CDR3 coding DNA: TGTGCCAGCAGTAGCGACAGGTCCTCAAATCAGCCCCAGCATTTT.

This clone was found once. The gene calls are TRBV19 and TRBJ1-1; the D gene is possibly TRBD1 (6 bases). This CDR3 spans 15 amino acids. Germline V lookup: CDR1 LNHDA, CDR2 SQIVND (reference sequence). V was cut by 4 bases and J by 8 bases, with 20 bases left in between. CDR3 DNA: TGTGCCAGTAGTACGACCCTACAGGGCCGGACGGAAGCTTTCTTT. This codes for CASSTTLQGRTEAFF.